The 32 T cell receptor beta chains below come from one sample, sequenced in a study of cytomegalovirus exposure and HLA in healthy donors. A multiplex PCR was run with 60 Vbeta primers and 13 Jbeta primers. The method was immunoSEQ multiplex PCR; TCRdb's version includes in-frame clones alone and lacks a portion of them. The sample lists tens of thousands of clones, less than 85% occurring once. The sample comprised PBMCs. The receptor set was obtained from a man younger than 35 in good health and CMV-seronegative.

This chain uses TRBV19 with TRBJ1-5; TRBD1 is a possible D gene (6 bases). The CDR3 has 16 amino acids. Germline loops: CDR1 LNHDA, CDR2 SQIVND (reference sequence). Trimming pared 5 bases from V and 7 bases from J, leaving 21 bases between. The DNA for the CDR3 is TGTGCCAGTAGTCCTGCAGACAGGATCCAGGGACAGCCCCAGCATTTT. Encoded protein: CASSPADRIQGQPQHF.

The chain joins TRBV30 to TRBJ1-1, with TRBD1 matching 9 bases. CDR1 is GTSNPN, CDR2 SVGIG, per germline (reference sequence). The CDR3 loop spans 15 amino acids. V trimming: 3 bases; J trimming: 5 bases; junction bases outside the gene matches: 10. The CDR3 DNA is TGTGCCTGGAGGCCCCCGGACAGGGGAGGGACTGAAGCTTTCTTT. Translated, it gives CAWRPPDRGGTEAFF.

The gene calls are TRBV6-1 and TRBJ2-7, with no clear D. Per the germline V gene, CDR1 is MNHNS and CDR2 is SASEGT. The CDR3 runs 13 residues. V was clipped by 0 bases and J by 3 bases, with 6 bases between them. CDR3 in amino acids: CASSEALRYEQYF. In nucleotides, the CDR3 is TGTGCCAGCAGTGAAGCCCTGCGCTACGAGCAGTACTTC.

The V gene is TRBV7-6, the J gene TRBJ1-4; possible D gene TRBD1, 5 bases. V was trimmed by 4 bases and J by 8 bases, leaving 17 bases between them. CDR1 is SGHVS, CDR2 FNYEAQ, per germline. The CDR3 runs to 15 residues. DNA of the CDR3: TGTGCCAGCAGCTACGACAGTTCCGCGGAGGAAAAACTGTTTTTT. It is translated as CASSYDSSAEEKLFF.

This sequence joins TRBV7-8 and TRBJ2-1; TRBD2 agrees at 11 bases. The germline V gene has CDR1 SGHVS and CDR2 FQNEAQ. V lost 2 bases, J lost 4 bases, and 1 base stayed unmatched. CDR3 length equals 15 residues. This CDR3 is CASSLPSGGYNEQFF. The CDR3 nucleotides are TGTGCCAGCAGCTTACCTAGCGGGGGGTACAATGAGCAGTTCTTC.

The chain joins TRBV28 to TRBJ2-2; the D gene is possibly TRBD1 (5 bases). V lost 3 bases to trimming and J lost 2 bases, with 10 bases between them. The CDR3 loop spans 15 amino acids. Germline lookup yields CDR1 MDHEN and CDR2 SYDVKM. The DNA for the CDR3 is TGTGCCAGCAGTTTCATAGACAGAAACACCGGGGAGCTGTTTTTT. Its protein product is CASSFIDRNTGELFF.

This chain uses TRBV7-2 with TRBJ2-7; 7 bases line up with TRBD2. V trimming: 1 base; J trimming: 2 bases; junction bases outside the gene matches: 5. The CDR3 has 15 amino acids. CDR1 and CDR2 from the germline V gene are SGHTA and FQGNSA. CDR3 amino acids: CASSLEGREAYEQYF. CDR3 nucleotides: TGTGCCAGCAGCTTAGAAGGCCGGGAGGCCTACGAGCAGTACTTC.

CDR3 DNA: TGTGCCAGCAGGGGACTAGCGGGTTTGAATGAGCAGTTCTTC. Translating it yields CASRGLAGLNEQFF. The rearrangement joins TRBV2 to TRBJ2-1; 12 bases fit TRBD2. The CDR3 spans 14 residues. V lost 6 bases and J lost 7; bases outside the gene matches: 4. Looked up from germline, CDR1 is SNHLY and CDR2 is FYNNEI.

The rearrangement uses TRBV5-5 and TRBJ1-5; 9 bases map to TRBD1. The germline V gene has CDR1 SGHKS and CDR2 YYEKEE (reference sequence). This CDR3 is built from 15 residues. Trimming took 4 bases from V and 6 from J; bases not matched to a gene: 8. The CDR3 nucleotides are TGTGCCAGCAGCCTTAGGACAGGGGTAGGTCAGCCCCAGCATTTT. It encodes CASSLRTGVGQPQHF.

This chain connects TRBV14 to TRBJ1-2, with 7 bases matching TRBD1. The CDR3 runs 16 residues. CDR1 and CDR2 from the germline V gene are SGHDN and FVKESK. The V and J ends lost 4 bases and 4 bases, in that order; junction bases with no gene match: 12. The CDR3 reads CASSPGTAYSIYGYTF. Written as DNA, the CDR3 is TGTGCCAGCAGCCCTGGGACAGCCTATTCCATCTATGGCTACACCTTC. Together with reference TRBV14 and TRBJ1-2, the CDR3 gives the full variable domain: EAGVTQFPSHSVIEKGQTVTLRCDPISGHDNLYWYRRVMGKEIKFLLHFVKESKQDESGMPNNRFLAERTGGTYSTLKVQPAELEDSGVYFCASSPGTAYSIYGYTFGSGTRLTVV.

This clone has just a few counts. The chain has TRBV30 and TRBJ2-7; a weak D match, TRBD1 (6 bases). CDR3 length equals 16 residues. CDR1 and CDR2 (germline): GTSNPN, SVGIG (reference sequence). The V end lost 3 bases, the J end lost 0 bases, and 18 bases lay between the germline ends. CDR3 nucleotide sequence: TGTGCCTGGAGGGATAGTATGGGGGCGAGCTCCTACGAGCAGTACTTC. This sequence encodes CAWRDSMGASSYEQYF.

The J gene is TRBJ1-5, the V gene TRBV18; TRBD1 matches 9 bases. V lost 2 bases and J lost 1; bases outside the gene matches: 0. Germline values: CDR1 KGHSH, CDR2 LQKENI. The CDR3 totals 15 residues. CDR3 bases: TGTGCCAGCTCACCAGGGACAGGGAGCAATCAGCCCCAGCATTTT. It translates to CASSPGTGSNQPQHF. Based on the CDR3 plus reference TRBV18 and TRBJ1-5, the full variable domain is NAGVMQNPRHLVRRRGQEARLRCSPMKGHSHVYWYRQLPEEGLKFMVYLQKENIIDESGMPKERFSAEFPKEGPSILRIQQVVRGDSAAYFCASSPGTGSNQPQHFGDGTRLSIL.

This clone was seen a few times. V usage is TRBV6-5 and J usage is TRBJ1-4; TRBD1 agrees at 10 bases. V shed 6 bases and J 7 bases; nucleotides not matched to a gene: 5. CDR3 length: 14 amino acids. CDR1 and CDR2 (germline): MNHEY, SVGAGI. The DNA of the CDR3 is TGTGCCAGCAGGCCGGGACAGGGGTTTGAAAAACTGTTTTTT. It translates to CASRPGQGFEKLFF.

For the CDR3, the DNA is TGTGCCAGCAGTGGCCGGACAGACTCTGGAAACACCATATATTTT. It yields the protein CASSGRTDSGNTIYF. The V gene is TRBV6-1, the J gene TRBJ1-3, with D maybe TRBD1 (6 bases). Trimming left V 4 bases short and J 0 bases short, with 10 bases between. The CDR3 has 15 amino acids. Germline loops: CDR1 MNHNS, CDR2 SASEGT.

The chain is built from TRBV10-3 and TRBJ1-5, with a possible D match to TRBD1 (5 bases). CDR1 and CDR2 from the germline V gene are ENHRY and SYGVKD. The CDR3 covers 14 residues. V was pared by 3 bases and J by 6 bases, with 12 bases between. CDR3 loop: CAISDRARGQPQHF. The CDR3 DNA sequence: TGTGCCATCAGTGACAGGGCTAGGGGTCAGCCCCAGCATTTT.

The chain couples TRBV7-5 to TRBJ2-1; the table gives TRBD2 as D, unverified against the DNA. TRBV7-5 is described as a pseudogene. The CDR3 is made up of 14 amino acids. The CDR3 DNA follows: TGTGCCAGAAGCCATCGGGACTTGTACAATGAGCAGTTCTTC. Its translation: CARSHRDLYNEQFF.

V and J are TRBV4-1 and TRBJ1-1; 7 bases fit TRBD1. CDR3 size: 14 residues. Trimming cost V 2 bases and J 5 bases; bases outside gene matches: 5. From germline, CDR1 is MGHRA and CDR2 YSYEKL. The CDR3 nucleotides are TGCGCCAGCAGCCAACCCACCAGGGGGACTGAAGCTTTCTTT. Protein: CASSQPTRGTEAFF.

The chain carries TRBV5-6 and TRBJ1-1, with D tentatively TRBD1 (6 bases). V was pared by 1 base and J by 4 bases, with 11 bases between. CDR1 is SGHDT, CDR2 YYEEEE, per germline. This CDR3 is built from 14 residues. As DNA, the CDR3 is TGTGCCAGCAGCTTGAGGGGGAGATTCACTGAAGCTTTCTTT. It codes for CASSLRGRFTEAFF.

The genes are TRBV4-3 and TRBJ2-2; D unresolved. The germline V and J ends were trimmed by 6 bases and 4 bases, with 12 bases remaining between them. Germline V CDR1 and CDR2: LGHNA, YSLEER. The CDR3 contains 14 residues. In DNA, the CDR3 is TGCGCCAGCAGGCCCCAGGTCGGCACCGGGGAGCTGTTTTTT. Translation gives CASRPQVGTGELFF.

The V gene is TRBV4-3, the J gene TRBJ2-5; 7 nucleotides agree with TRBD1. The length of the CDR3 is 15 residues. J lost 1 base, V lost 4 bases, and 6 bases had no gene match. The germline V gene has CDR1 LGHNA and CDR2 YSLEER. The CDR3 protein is CASSREGQPQETQYF. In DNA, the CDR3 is TGCGCCAGCAGCCGAGAGGGACAGCCCCAAGAGACCCAGTACTTC.

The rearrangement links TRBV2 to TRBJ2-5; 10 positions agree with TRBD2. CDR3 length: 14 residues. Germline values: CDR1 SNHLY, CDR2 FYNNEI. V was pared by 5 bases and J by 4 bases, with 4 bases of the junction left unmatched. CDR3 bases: TGTGCCAGCAGTTTACTAGCGGGAAGAGAGACCCAGTACTTC. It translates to CASSLLAGRETQYF.

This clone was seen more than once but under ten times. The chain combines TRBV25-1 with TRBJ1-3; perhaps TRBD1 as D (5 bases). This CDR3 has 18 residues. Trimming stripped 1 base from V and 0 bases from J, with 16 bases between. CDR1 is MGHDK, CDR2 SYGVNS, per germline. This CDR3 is CASSESLDSPSSGNTIYF. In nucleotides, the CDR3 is TGTGCCAGCAGTGAATCACTCGACAGTCCGAGCTCTGGAAACACCATATATTTT.

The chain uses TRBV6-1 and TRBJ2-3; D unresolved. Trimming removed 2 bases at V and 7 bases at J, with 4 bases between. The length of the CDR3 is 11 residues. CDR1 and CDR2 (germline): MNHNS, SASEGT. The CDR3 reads CASSESHTQYF. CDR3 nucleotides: TGTGCCAGCAGTGAATCTCATACGCAGTATTTT.

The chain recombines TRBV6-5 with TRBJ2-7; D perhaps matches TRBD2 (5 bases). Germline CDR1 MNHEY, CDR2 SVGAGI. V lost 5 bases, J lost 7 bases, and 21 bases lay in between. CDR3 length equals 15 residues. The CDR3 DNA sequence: TGTGCCAGCAGTCCTCCGGGCCGGACTCTGCGGGAGCAGTACTTC. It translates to CASSPPGRTLREQYF.

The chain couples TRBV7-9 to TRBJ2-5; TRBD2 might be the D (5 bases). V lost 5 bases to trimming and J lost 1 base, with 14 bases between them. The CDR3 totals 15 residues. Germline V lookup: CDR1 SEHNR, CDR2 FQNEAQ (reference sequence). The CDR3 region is CASSSQRNLQETQYF. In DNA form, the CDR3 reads TGTGCCAGCAGCAGCCAGCGGAACCTCCAAGAGACCCAGTACTTC.

CDR3 sequence (DNA): TGTGCCAGCAGTCCCTACGGCGGGAAGAACACTGAAGCTTTCTTT. Translation gives CASSPYGGKNTEAFF. V usage is TRBV27 and J usage is TRBJ1-1; D is ambiguous. This CDR3 is built from 15 residues. Germline CDR1 MNHEY, CDR2 SMNVEV (reference sequence). V dropped 5 bases and J dropped 1 base, with 14 bases sitting between them.

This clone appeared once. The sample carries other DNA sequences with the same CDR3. This chain's CDR3 is CASSLTSGRSTGELFF. CDR3 nucleotides: TGTGCCAGCAGTTTGACTAGCGGGAGGAGTACCGGGGAGCTGTTTTTT. V and J are TRBV6-5 and TRBJ2-2, with 13 bases fitting TRBD2. The CDR3 loop spans 16 amino acids. CDR1 is MNHEY and CDR2 is SVGAGI in the germline V gene. The V gene end was trimmed by 4 bases and the J gene end by 5 bases; junction bases not matched to a gene: 4.

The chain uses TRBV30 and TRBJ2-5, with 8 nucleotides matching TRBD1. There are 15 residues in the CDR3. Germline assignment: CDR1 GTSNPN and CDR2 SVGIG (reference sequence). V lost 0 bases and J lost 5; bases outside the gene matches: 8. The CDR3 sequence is CAWSVVRGQGETQYF. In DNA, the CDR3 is TGTGCCTGGAGTGTAGTCAGGGGGCAGGGGGAGACCCAGTACTTC.

CDR3 loop: CASSLGRGTNQPQHF. CDR3 sequence (DNA): TGTGCCAGCAGTTTAGGTAGGGGGACAAATCAGCCCCAGCATTTT. The genes are TRBV27 and TRBJ1-5, with TRBD1 as a possible D gene (6 bases). CDR1 and CDR2 (germline): MNHEY, SMNVEV (reference sequence). Trimming took 2 bases from V and 4 from J, leaving 12 bases between them. The CDR3 has 15 residues.

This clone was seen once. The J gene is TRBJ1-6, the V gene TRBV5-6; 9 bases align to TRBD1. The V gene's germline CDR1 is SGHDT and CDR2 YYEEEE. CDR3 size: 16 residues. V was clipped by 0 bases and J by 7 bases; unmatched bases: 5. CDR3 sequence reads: CASSLGDRVGNSPLHF. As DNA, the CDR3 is TGTGCCAGCAGCTTGGGGGACAGGGTTGGGAATTCACCCCTCCACTTT.

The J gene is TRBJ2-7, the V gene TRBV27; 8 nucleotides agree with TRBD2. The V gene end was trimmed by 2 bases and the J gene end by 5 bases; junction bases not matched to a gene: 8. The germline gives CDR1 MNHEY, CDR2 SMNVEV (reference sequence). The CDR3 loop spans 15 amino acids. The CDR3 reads CASSLIGTRAHEQYF. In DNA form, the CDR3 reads TGTGCCAGCAGTTTAATCGGGACTAGGGCCCACGAGCAGTACTTC.

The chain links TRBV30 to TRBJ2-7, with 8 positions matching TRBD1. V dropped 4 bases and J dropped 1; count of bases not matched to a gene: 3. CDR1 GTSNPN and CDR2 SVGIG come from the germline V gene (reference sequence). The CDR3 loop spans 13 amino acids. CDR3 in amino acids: CAWTQGGSYEQYF. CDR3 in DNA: TGTGCCTGGACACAGGGGGGATCCTACGAGCAGTACTTC.